Listed below are T cell receptor beta chains from one sample, sequenced in a study of blood T cell repertoires in COVID-19. This table comes from immunoSEQ multiplex PCR, and its TCRdb copy is limited to in-frame clones, with some not included. The sample lists some 56,000 clones, about 86% occurring once. The sequenced sample was peripheral blood. The receptors come from a woman aged 60-75 years with COVID-19, enrolled during active disease. Both conserved end residues are part of each CDR3. Fields, in order: J gene, D gene, clone size, V gene, CDR3 protein, CDR3 DNA. A D gene is named only where the DNA matches it firmly. Size tells how often a clone was seen (once, few, many) or the class of an expanded clone, and some rows leave it out.

>TRBJ2-7|TRBD2|NA|TRBV28
CASSPLGASGNTYEQYF
TGTGCCAGCAGTCCCCTCGGGGCTAGCGGAAACACCTACGAGCAGTACTTC
>TRBJ2-7|NA|NA|TRBV11-2
CASSLSGSPEQYF
TGTGCCAGCAGCTTATCAGGGTCTCCCGAGCAGTACTTC
>TRBJ2-7|NA|NA|TRBV7-9
CASSLGSSNTYEQYF
TGTGCCAGCAGCCTGGGCTCGAGTAACACCTACGAGCAGTACTTC
>TRBJ1-2|NA|NA|TRBV27
CASSNTGGANYGYTF
TGTGCCAGCAGTAACACCGGTGGAGCTAACTATGGCTACACCTTC
>TRBJ2-7|TRBD1|NA|TRBV5-1
CASSPTGESYEQYF
TGCGCCAGCAGCCCAACAGGGGAGTCCTACGAGCAGTACTTC
>TRBJ2-1|TRBD2|NA|TRBV10-2
CASRGLAGASSYNEQFF
TGCGCCAGCAGAGGACTAGCGGGAGCGAGCTCCTACAATGAGCAGTTCTTC
>TRBJ2-7|NA|NA|TRBV5-1
CASSLAGKPYEQYF
TGCGCCAGCAGCTTGGCGGGGAAGCCCTACGAGCAGTACTTC
>TRBJ2-1|TRBD2|NA|TRBV5-4
CASSLAGGFGQFF
TGTGCCAGCAGCTTGGCGGGGGGATTTGGGCAGTTCTTC
>TRBJ2-5|TRBD1|NA|TRBV23-1
CASSPDRVETQYF
TGCGCCAGCAGTCCGGACAGGGTCGAGACCCAGTACTTC
>TRBJ1-6|NA|few|TRBV5-1
CASSALRGPLHF
TGCGCCAGCAGCGCCTTACGAGGCCCCCTCCACTTT
>TRBJ2-3|NA|NA|TRBV27
CASRPRGVGAGYTDTQYF
TGTGCCAGCAGGCCAAGGGGTGTAGGGGCGGGGTACACAGATACGCAGTATTTT
>TRBJ1-2|NA|NA|TRBV19
CASSMGAGLDYGYTF
TGTGCCAGTAGTATGGGGGCAGGGTTGGACTATGGCTACACCTTC
>TRBJ2-7|TRBD2|NA|TRBV2
CASNWPLAGEGYEQYF
TGTGCCAGCAATTGGCCCCTAGCGGGAGAAGGGTACGAGCAGTACTTC
>TRBJ1-1|NA|NA|TRBV11-2
CASSFQGTEAFF
TGTGCCAGCAGCTTTCAGGGGACTGAAGCTTTCTTT
>TRBJ1-1|NA|NA|TRBV30
CAWSGGPRRTEAFF
TGTGCCTGGAGCGGGGGGCCGCGCCGGACTGAAGCTTTCTTT
>TRBJ2-2|TRBD1|NA|TRBV28
CASSFGPLDRVLNTGELFF
TGTGCCAGCAGTTTTGGTCCTCTGGACAGGGTCCTAAACACCGGGGAGCTGTTTTTT
>TRBJ2-2|TRBD1|NA|TRBV19
CASSPGQGKPGELFF
TGTGCCAGTAGTCCGGGACAGGGTAAACCCGGGGAGCTGTTTTTT
>TRBJ1-2|NA|NA|TRBV2
CASSVEMGRLRYTF
TGTGCCAGCAGCGTGGAGATGGGTAGATTACGATACACCTTC
>TRBJ2-5|TRBD1|NA|TRBV7-9
CASDRGRETQYF
TGTGCCAGCGACAGGGGGAGGGAGACCCAGTACTTC
>TRBJ2-7|NA|NA|TRBV15
CATSPYRTSYEQYF
TGTGCCACCAGCCCCTATCGGACATCATACGAGCAGTACTTC
>TRBJ1-6|NA|once|TRBV10-1
CASSARENSPLHF
TGCGCCAGCAGCGCACGAGAAAATTCACCCCTCCACTTT
>TRBJ2-1|TRBD2|NA|TRBV28
CASSHRTGTSGKGGEQFF
TGTGCCAGCAGCCATCGGACCGGGACTAGCGGGAAGGGGGGTGAGCAGTTCTTC
>TRBJ1-1|NA|NA|TRBV6-6
CASSYPMNTEAFF
TGTGCCAGCAGTTACCCTATGAACACTGAAGCTTTCTTT
>TRBJ1-4|NA|NA|TRBV19
CASSKGHSNEKLFF
TGTGCCAGTAGTAAGGGGCACTCTAATGAAAAACTGTTTTTT
>TRBJ2-3|NA|NA|TRBV5-1
CASSLTAGGTDTQYF
TGCGCCAGCAGCTTGACGGCGGGCGGTACAGATACGCAGTATTTT
>TRBJ1-1|NA|few|TRBV11-2
CASSSPTVGRRSEAFF
TGTGCCAGCAGCTCTCCCACGGTGGGGAGGCGCTCTGAAGCTTTCTTT
>TRBJ2-3|NA|NA|TRBV7-6
CASSRDGNTRSYF
TGTGCCAGCAGTCGAGACGGGAACACTCGATCGTATTTT
>TRBJ2-7|TRBD1|NA|TRBV19
CARLPGWDRTYEQYF
TGTGCCAGGCTACCCGGTTGGGACAGGACTTACGAGCAGTACTTC
>TRBJ2-2|TRBD1|NA|TRBV19
CASSILGTANTGELFF
TGTGCCAGTAGTATCTTGGGGACAGCGAACACCGGGGAGCTGTTTTTT
>TRBJ1-5|NA|NA|TRBV6-6
CATQGSGPNQPQHF
TGTGCCACCCAAGGATCAGGGCCCAATCAGCCCCAGCATTTT
>TRBJ1-1|NA|NA|TRBV19
CASSIYGEAFF
TGTGCCAGTAGTATATACGGGGAAGCTTTCTTT
>TRBJ2-7|NA|NA|TRBV11-2
CASSQIPGAVYEQYF
TGTGCCAGCAGCCAAATCCCAGGGGCCGTCTACGAGCAGTACTTC
>TRBJ2-7|TRBD1|NA|TRBV11-2
CASSNTGGGFEQYF
TGTGCCAGCAGCAATACAGGGGGCGGCTTCGAGCAGTACTTC
>TRBJ2-6|TRBD1|NA|TRBV2
CASRGWTGGSGANVLTF
TGTGCCAGCAGAGGCTGGACAGGCGGCTCTGGGGCCAACGTCCTGACTTTC
>TRBJ2-5|NA|few|TRBV19
CASTSGETQYF
TGTGCCAGTACCTCCGGGGAGACCCAGTACTTC
>TRBJ2-5|TRBD2|NA|TRBV4-1
CASSPGVASGRSETQYF
TGCGCCAGCAGCCCTGGGGTGGCTAGCGGGAGATCGGAGACCCAGTACTTC
>TRBJ2-2|TRBD2|few|TRBV19
CASIMRAGVTGELFF
TGTGCCAGTATAATGAGGGCGGGAGTTACCGGGGAGCTGTTTTTT
>TRBJ2-5|NA|NA|TRBV19
CASSIQGRRQETQYF
TGTGCCAGTAGTATTCAGGGAAGGCGGCAAGAGACCCAGTACTTC
>TRBJ2-1|TRBD2|NA|TRBV19
CASSIGRAGGGHEQFF
TGTGCCAGTAGTATAGGGCGGGCGGGAGGTGGGCATGAGCAGTTCTTC
>TRBJ1-5|TRBD1|once|TRBV20-1
CSASPGTGVQPQHF
TGCAGTGCTAGTCCCGGGACAGGGGTTCAGCCCCAGCATTTT
>TRBJ1-6|TRBD1|NA|TRBV11-2
CASSPTGFSSNSPLHF
TGTGCCAGCAGCCCGACAGGGTTCTCAAGCAATTCACCCCTCCACTTT
>TRBJ2-3|NA|once|TRBV30
CAWSRRGGSTDTQYF
TGTGCCTGGAGTCGGCGAGGCGGGAGCACAGATACGCAGTATTTT
>TRBJ2-3|NA|NA|TRBV21-1
CASSLPSPKTSGPSTDTQYF
TGTGCCAGCAGCCTCCCATCCCCTAAGACTAGCGGGCCGAGCACAGATACGCAGTATTTT
>TRBJ2-1|TRBD1|few|TRBV29-1
CSAERTGGPNEQFF
TGCAGCGCTGAAAGGACAGGGGGCCCCAATGAGCAGTTCTTC
>TRBJ1-5|NA|NA|TRBV30
CAWSPQGNQPQHF
TGTGCCTGGAGTCCACAGGGAAATCAGCCCCAGCATTTT
>TRBJ1-5|TRBD1|once|TRBV7-9
CASSRTFSQGAVGNQPQHF
TGTGCCAGCAGCCGAACCTTCTCACAGGGGGCGGTCGGCAATCAGCCCCAGCATTTT